The next 17 T cell receptor beta chains were all read from a single sample in a study of a mutant IDH1 vaccine in newly diagnosed glioma. Time point: week 11, during vaccination. In every dose of vaccine, 300 ug of mutant IDH1 20-mer peptide was given alongside topical imiquimod. Measured with immunoSEQ multiplex PCR; TCRdb has only the in-frame clones, and not every one. The sample has under 40,000 clones, 60% to 80% seen once. Antigens for these TCRs are unknown. The material was PBMCs, obtained from a glioma patient whose treatment included an IDH1 peptide vaccine. The receptors shown here come from a man aged 25 to 40 with glioma.

The rearrangement joins TRBV2 to TRBJ2-1; D remains ambiguous. This CDR3 comprises 12 residues. Deletions cut 8 bases from V and 7 bases from J, with 12 bases between. Germline V gives CDR1 SNHLY, CDR2 FYNNEI. CDR3 DNA: TGTGCCAGCCCCGAACGGGTGAATGAGCAGTTCTTC. This translates into CASPERVNEQFF. The full variable domain, in which reference TRBV2 and TRBJ2-1 provide the parts outside the CDR3, is EPEVTQTPSHQVTQMGQEVILRCVPISNHLYFYWYRQILGQKVEFLVSFYNNEISEKSEIFDDQFSVERPDGSNFTLKIRSTKLEDSAMYFCASPERVNEQFFGPGTRLTVL.

The chain combines TRBV9 with TRBJ1-4; TRBD1 aligns across 9 bases. The CDR3 extends over 17 amino acids. The V gene end was trimmed by 4 bases and the J gene end by 0 bases; junction bases not matched to a gene: 7. Germline CDR1 is SGDLS and CDR2 is YYNGEE. CDR3 in amino acids: CASSPGQGTATNEKLFF. In DNA form, the CDR3 reads TGTGCCAGCAGCCCTGGACAGGGGACCGCAACTAATGAAAAACTGTTTTTT.

The chain employs TRBV19 and TRBJ2-3; unclear D gene. The V gene's germline CDR1 is LNHDA and CDR2 SQIVND (reference sequence). The V end was cut by 3 bases, the J end by 5 bases, with 9 bases between. The CDR3 is made up of 13 amino acids. The CDR3, as DNA: TGTGCCAGTAGTATTCACTGGCAAGATACGCAGTATTTT. It yields the protein CASSIHWQDTQYF.

The chain joins TRBV11-2 to TRBJ2-3, with TRBD1 as a possible D gene (7 bases). In germline, CDR1 is SGHAT, CDR2 FQNNGV. V lost 5 bases and J lost 0, with 9 bases in between. CDR3 size: 14 residues. CDR3 in DNA: TGTGCCAGCAGCGCGGGACAGAGCACAGATACGCAGTATTTT. Its translation: CASSAGQSTDTQYF.

The V call is TRBV5-6, the J call TRBJ2-7, with D possibly TRBD1 on 6 matching bases. Germline lookup yields CDR1 SGHDT and CDR2 YYEEEE. This CDR3 is built from 14 residues. The V end lost 2 bases, the J end lost 5 bases, and 14 bases lay between the germline ends. DNA of the CDR3: TGTGCCAGCAGCTTCGGGCAGGGGCTTCACGAGCAGTACTTC. As protein: CASSFGQGLHEQYF.

CDR3 bases: TGTGCCTGGAGTGTGGCAGGGAGTTCCTCTGGAAACACCATATATTTT. Translating gives CAWSVAGSSSGNTIYF. The chain carries TRBV30 and TRBJ1-3; possibly TRBD1 for D (5 bases). V lost 0 bases, J lost 0 bases, and 12 bases lay in between. Germline CDR1 is GTSNPN and CDR2 is SVGIG (reference sequence). This CDR3 has 16 residues.

This clone was observed a few times. In nucleotides, the CDR3 is TGTGCCTGGACTCGGAACACTGAAGCTTTCTTT. Its protein product is CAWTRNTEAFF. The V and J genes are TRBV30 and TRBJ1-1; D call uncertain. Trimming pared 4 bases from V and 1 base from J, leaving 4 bases between. The CDR3 consists of 11 residues. CDR1 and CDR2 (germline): GTSNPN, SVGIG (reference sequence).

The genes are TRBV6-5 and TRBJ2-7, with 10 bases fitting TRBD2. Looked up from germline, CDR1 is MNHEY and CDR2 is SVGAGI. V lost 6 bases to trimming and J lost 5 bases; unmatched junction nucleotides: 10. This CDR3 is 15 amino acids long. CDR3 region: CASRLKRGGGNEQYF. The CDR3, as DNA: TGTGCCAGCAGACTAAAGCGGGGGGGCGGAAACGAGCAGTACTTC.

This clone has a handful of counts. The V and J genes are TRBV18 and TRBJ1-2; 7 positions match TRBD1. The CDR3 consists of 16 residues. In germline, CDR1 is KGHSH, CDR2 LQKENI. Trimming removed 1 base from V and 3 bases from J; junction bases left unmatched: 8. CDR3 DNA: TGTGCCAGCTCACCACTCTCGGTCAGGGGGGACTATGGCTACACCTTC. Encoded protein: CASSPLSVRGDYGYTF.

This sequence joins TRBV5-4 and TRBJ2-7, with D perhaps TRBD2 (5 bases). CDR3 length: 14 residues. Trimming cost V 0 bases and J 2 bases, with 9 bases left between them. Germline V gene data show CDR1 as SGHNT and CDR2 as YYREEE (reference sequence). The CDR3 coding sequence is TGTGCCAGCAGCTTGGAGCGGCAAGCCTACGAGCAGTACTTC. This encodes CASSLERQAYEQYF.

The chain couples TRBV29-1 to TRBJ2-1, with 7 bases lining up with TRBD1. The CDR3 extends over 13 amino acids. The trim removed 7 bases at V and 6 bases at J, leaving 9 bases unmatched. Germline CDR1 is SQVTM and CDR2 is ANQGSEA. CDR3 DNA sequence: TGCAGCGCCGGACAGGCTATCCCCAATGAGCAGTTCTTC. Its translation is CSAGQAIPNEQFF.

The V call is TRBV5-1, the J call TRBJ2-3; TRBD2 might be the D (5 bases). The CDR3 has 15 amino acids. V was trimmed by 2 bases and J by 0 bases, leaving 10 bases between them. The germline V gene encodes CDR1 SGHRS and CDR2 YFSETQ. CDR3 in DNA: TGCGCCAGCAGCTTAGAAGCGGAAAGCACAGATACGCAGTATTTT. Its protein is CASSLEAESTDTQYF.

V usage is TRBV2 and J usage is TRBJ2-7; D uncertain. The CDR3 loop spans 13 amino acids. In germline, CDR1 is SNHLY, CDR2 FYNNEI. Trimming stripped 5 bases from V and 6 bases from J, with 14 bases between. This CDR3 is CASSNLRESEQYF. The CDR3 DNA reads TGTGCCAGCAGTAATTTAAGGGAATCCGAGCAGTACTTC.

This chain links TRBV29-1 with TRBJ2-3; 13 bases are a match to TRBD2. This CDR3 is 16 amino acids long. Germline CDR1 and CDR2: SQVTM and ANQGSEA. V lost 6 bases, J lost 2 bases, and 8 bases stayed unmatched. CDR3 loop: CSVMWGLAGNTDTQYF. CDR3 DNA: TGCAGCGTGATGTGGGGACTAGCGGGGAACACAGATACGCAGTATTTT.

The chain joins TRBV7-9 to TRBJ2-6, with TRBD1 matching 7 bases. This CDR3 spans 17 amino acids. V lost 3 bases and J lost 0; bases outside the gene matches: 5. Germline CDR1 and CDR2: SEHNR and FQNEAQ (reference sequence). CDR3 residues: CASSLARGSSGANVLTF. The CDR3 DNA follows: TGTGCCAGCAGCTTGGCCAGGGGGAGCTCTGGGGCCAACGTCCTGACTTTC.

For the CDR3, the DNA is TGCGCCAGCAGCTTGGTCATGAACACCGGGGAGCTGTTTTTT. As protein: CASSLVMNTGELFF. The chain recombines TRBV5-1 with TRBJ2-2; D remains ambiguous. The CDR3 consists of 14 residues. Germline V CDR1 and CDR2: SGHRS, YFSETQ. The ends were cut back, 0 bases at V and 1 base at J, with 4 bases in the middle.

This sequence joins TRBV4-1 and TRBJ1-2; D gene unclear. Trimming shortened V by 1 base and J by 7 bases, and 10 bases separated the two germline ends. Germline V gene lookup returns CDR1 MGHRA and CDR2 YSYEKL. This CDR3 spans 13 amino acids. CDR3 region: CASSQVLGSGYTF. CDR3 nucleotides: TGCGCCAGCAGCCAAGTATTGGGGTCTGGCTACACCTTC.